One and the same sample provided the 11 T cell receptor beta chains below, sequenced in a study of beta chain features in type 1 diabetes. The study reverse transcribed the entire isolated RNA, so it sequenced expressed TCRB transcripts. Assay used: immunoSEQ multiplex PCR; TCRdb lists only in-frame clones, some missing. The data hold 900,000 or so clones, with around a sixth observed a single time. The source material was naive CD4+ T cells from blood. The receptors here all came from a woman younger than 30 in good health.

The chain recombines TRBV28 with TRBJ2-7; D could derive from TRBD1 or TRBD2 (6 bases each). The CDR3 is 17 residues long. V gave up 6 bases and J gave up 4 bases, with 25 bases separating them. The germline gives CDR1 MDHEN, CDR2 SYDVKM. CDR3 coding DNA: TGTGCCAGCAGCCCCCCCCTGAGGAGGGGGTTGTCATACGAGCAGTACTTC. It is translated as CASSPPLRRGLSYEQYF.

This clone showed up just a few times. This rearrangement joins TRBV2 to TRBJ2-7, with a possible D match to TRBD1 (5 bases). Trimming pared 8 bases from V and 2 bases from J, leaving 13 bases between. The V gene's germline CDR1 is SNHLY and CDR2 FYNNEI. The CDR3 spans 13 residues. The CDR3 region has the DNA TGTGCCAGCTCCCTCAGGGAAACCTACGAGCAGTACTTC. Its translation: CASSLRETYEQYF.

This clone showed up just a few times. V usage is TRBV14 and J usage is TRBJ2-2, with D unresolved. Trimming cost V 2 bases and J 1 base, with 5 bases left between them. Germline V gene data show CDR1 as SGHDN and CDR2 as FVKESK. The CDR3 totals 14 residues. The CDR3 sequence is CASSQSWNTGELFF. In nucleotides, the CDR3 is TGTGCCAGCAGCCAAAGTTGGAACACCGGGGAGCTGTTTTTT.

The V and J genes are TRBV21-1 and TRBJ1-1. TRBV21-1 is described as a pseudogene. The CDR3 runs 13 residues. The CDR3, as DNA: TGTGCCCGACGGGGTCATGAGTCGACTGAAGCTTTCTTT. This encodes CARRGHESTEAFF.

The chain links TRBV6-5 to TRBJ1-5; D might be TRBD1 (5 bases). Germline CDR1 is MNHEY and CDR2 is SVGAGI. The CDR3 covers 15 residues. The V gene lost 6 bases and the J gene lost 2 bases, with 14 bases spanning the gap. The CDR3 nucleotides read TGTGCCAGCAGACGGGACGTCTGGGGCAATCAGCCCCAGCATTTT. It encodes CASRRDVWGNQPQHF.

CDR3 nucleotides: TGTGCCAGCAGTTCCACAGGGGAACCGGGCGGCTACACCTTC. Amino acid sequence: CASSSTGEPGGYTF. The V and J genes are TRBV6-1 and TRBJ1-2; the match to TRBD1 covers 7 bases. The CDR3 runs 14 residues. V was clipped by 5 bases and J by 8 bases; unmatched bases: 11. Germline V CDR1 and CDR2: MNHNS, SASEGT.

This clone has only a few counts. The chain joins TRBV19 to TRBJ2-1, with 11 bases fitting TRBD2. Germline-derived CDR1 and CDR2 are LNHDA and SQIVND (reference sequence). CDR3 size: 17 residues. The trim removed 5 bases at V and 4 bases at J, leaving 10 bases unmatched. CDR3 sequence (DNA): TGTGCCAGTAGTCCGCTCCGACTAGCGGGAATGTACAATGAGCAGTTCTTC. It translates to CASSPLRLAGMYNEQFF. Drawing the rest from reference TRBV19 and TRBJ2-1, the complete variable domain is DGGITQSPKYLFRKEGQNVTLSCEQNLNHDAMYWYRQDPGQGLRLIYYSQIVNDFQKGDIAEGYSVSREKKESFPLTVTSAQKNPTAFYLCASSPLRLAGMYNEQFFGPGTRLTVL.

The V and J genes are TRBV2 and TRBJ1-1; a weak D match, TRBD1 (5 bases). V was clipped by 6 bases and J by 7 bases, with 18 bases between them. From germline, CDR1 is SNHLY and CDR2 FYNNEI. The CDR3 has 14 amino acids. The CDR3 DNA reads TGTGCCAGCAGATCCGGGACGACGAGGGGTGAAGCTTTCTTT. This encodes CASRSGTTRGEAFF.

The rearrangement uses TRBV18 and TRBJ2-7; 12 bases match TRBD2. Germline lookup yields CDR1 KGHSH and CDR2 LQKENI. The CDR3 extends over 15 amino acids. Trimming at V came to 6 bases and at J to 4 bases, leaving 7 bases not matched to a gene. CDR3: CASSPTGTSGYEQYF. The CDR3 DNA reads as TGTGCCAGCTCCCCAACCGGGACTAGCGGGTACGAGCAGTACTTC. Based on the CDR3 plus reference TRBV18 and TRBJ2-7, the full variable domain is NAGVMQNPRHLVRRRGQEARLRCSPMKGHSHVYWYRQLPEEGLKFMVYLQKENIIDESGMPKERFSAEFPKEGPSILRIQQVVRGDSAAYFCASSPTGTSGYEQYFGPGTRLTVT.

This clone was seen more than once but under ten times. Different DNA sequences within this sample yield the same CDR3. The chain links TRBV7-2 to TRBJ2-3, with 11 bases that match TRBD2. V shed 2 bases and J 0 bases; nucleotides not matched to a gene: 1. Germline CDR1 reads SGHTA; CDR2 reads FQGNSA. The CDR3 runs to 16 residues. Here the CDR3 DNA reads TGTGCCAGCAGCTTAAGACTAGCGGGAAGCACAGATACGCAGTATTTT. It codes for CASSLRLAGSTDTQYF. The full variable domain, in which reference TRBV7-2 and TRBJ2-3 provide the parts outside the CDR3, is GAGVSQSPSNKVTEKGKDVELRCDPISGHTALYWYRQSLGQGLEFLIYFQGNSAPDKSGLPSDRFSAERTGGSVSTLTIQRTQQEDSAVYLCASSLRLAGSTDTQYFGPGTRLTVL.

This clone has a handful of counts. This sequence joins TRBV19 and TRBJ2-1; TRBD2 agrees at 10 bases. This CDR3 has 12 residues. The germline CDR1 and CDR2 sequences are LNHDA and SQIVND (reference sequence). The CDR3 spells CAAGGSYNEQFF. The DNA of the CDR3 is TGTGCAGCGGGAGGGTCCTACAATGAGCAGTTCTTC.